This TCR beta chain was profiled in a study of a mutant IDH1 vaccine in newly diagnosed glioma. About the research overall: The initiation of vaccination occurred 4-6 weeks after radiotherapy alone, or with temozolomide cycles. Overall study results and limits: Of the patients, 80% to 95% had vaccine-induced immune responses.

This clone was found once. Its matching antigen is unknown. Germline V gives CDR1 SGHTA, CDR2 FQGNSA. V was trimmed by 5 bases and J by 6 bases, leaving 17 bases between them. CDR3 length: 15 residues. The time point is: week 35, safety follow-up. The investigators gave 300 ug of mutant IDH1 20-mer peptide in each vaccine dose, together with topical imiquimod. Only in-frame clones appear in the TCRdb table, and some are missing; sequencing was by immunoSEQ multiplex PCR. The sample lists more than 35,000 clones, 81% occurring once. The TCR originated in a woman in her forties with glioma. Some clones in this sample may be carry-over from other donors' samples. This chain links TRBV7-2 with TRBJ1-5; D is perhaps TRBD1 (6 bases). Sequenced material: PBMCs, taken from a glioma patient whose treatment included an IDH1 peptide vaccine. Written as DNA, the CDR3 is TGTGCCAGCAGCCGAACGGGGGGCCTGAGTCAGCCCCAGCATTTT. It translates to CASSRTGGLSQPQHF.